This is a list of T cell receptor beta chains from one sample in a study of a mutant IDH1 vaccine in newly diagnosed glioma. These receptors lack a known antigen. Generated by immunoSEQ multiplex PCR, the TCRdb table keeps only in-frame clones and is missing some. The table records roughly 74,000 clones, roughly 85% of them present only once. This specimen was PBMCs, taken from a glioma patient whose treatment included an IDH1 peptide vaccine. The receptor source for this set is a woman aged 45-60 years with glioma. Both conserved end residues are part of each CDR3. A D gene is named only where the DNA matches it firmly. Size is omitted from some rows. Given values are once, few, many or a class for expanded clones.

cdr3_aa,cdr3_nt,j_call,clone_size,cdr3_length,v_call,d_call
CASSPSRVAAEQFF,TGTGCCAGCAGCCCCTCCAGGGTAGCGGCCGAGCAGTTCTTC,TRBJ2-1,-,14,TRBV4-2,-
CASSSDRASNQPQHF,TGTGCCAGCAGTTCGGACAGGGCGAGCAATCAGCCCCAGCATTTT,TRBJ1-5,-,15,TRBV6-5,TRBD1
CSVEASNYGYTF,TGCAGCGTTGAAGCTTCGAACTATGGCTACACCTTC,TRBJ1-2,few,12,TRBV29-1,-
CASQGGRNQPQHF,TGTGCCAGCCAAGGGGGCCGCAATCAGCCCCAGCATTTT,TRBJ1-5,-,13,TRBV6-6,TRBD1
CASSVRDYSYNEQFF,TGTGCCAGCAGCGTGAGGGACTACTCCTACAATGAGCAGTTCTTC,TRBJ2-1,once,15,TRBV9,TRBD2
CATREGRTEKLFF,TGTGCGACCCGAGAGGGGAGGACGGAAAAACTGTTTTTT,TRBJ1-4,-,13,TRBV28,-
CATSRDLGDPEQTQYF,TGTGCCACCAGCAGAGATCTCGGGGACCCCGAACAGACCCAGTACTTC,TRBJ2-5,-,16,TRBV15,-
CASSSRAKQGNTEAFF,TGCGCCAGCAGCTCCCGGGCGAAACAGGGGAACACTGAAGCTTTCTTT,TRBJ1-1,-,16,TRBV5-1,-
CASSVVGTGPYNSPLHF,TGTGCCAGCAGCGTAGTCGGGACAGGTCCTTATAATTCACCCCTCCACTTT,TRBJ1-6,-,17,TRBV9,TRBD1
CASSLDARQETQYF,TGCGCCAGCAGCCTGGACGCCCGACAAGAGACCCAGTACTTC,TRBJ2-5,-,14,TRBV5-1,-
CASSEALARQGYNEQFF,TGTGCCAGCAGTGAAGCGTTAGCGAGACAGGGTTACAATGAGCAGTTCTTC,TRBJ2-1,-,17,TRBV6-1,TRBD1
CASSPHGVRGEKLFF,TGTGCCAGCAGCCCTCACGGGGTTAGGGGCGAAAAACTGTTTTTT,TRBJ1-4,-,15,TRBV7-9,-
CASTEHGSEAFF,TGTGCCAGTACCGAACACGGTTCTGAAGCTTTCTTT,TRBJ1-1,-,12,TRBV19,-
CASSLSGGVSNQPQHF,TGCGCCAGCAGCTTGTCAGGGGGCGTAAGCAATCAGCCCCAGCATTTT,TRBJ1-5,-,16,TRBV5-1,TRBD1
CASSYTGGPADTQYF,TGCGCCAGCAGCTATACGGGAGGGCCGGCAGATACGCAGTATTTT,TRBJ2-3,-,15,TRBV5-1,TRBD2
CASSVAVAGGPSYNEQFF,TGTGCCAGCAGCGTAGCCGTAGCGGGAGGGCCTTCCTACAATGAGCAGTTCTTC,TRBJ2-1,-,18,TRBV9,TRBD2
CASSLFRSPYEQYF,TGTGCCAGCAGTTTATTTCGGAGTCCCTACGAGCAGTACTTC,TRBJ2-7,-,14,TRBV28,-
CASSQSGTDIQYF,TGCGCCAGCAGCCAAAGCGGGACTGACATTCAGTACTTC,TRBJ2-4,once,13,TRBV4-1,TRBD2
CASKPQRSQETQYF,TGTGCCAGCAAGCCACAGCGCAGTCAAGAGACCCAGTACTTC,TRBJ2-5,-,14,TRBV27,-
CASSQLRAGELFF,TGTGCCAGCAGCCAACTGAGAGCCGGGGAGCTGTTTTTT,TRBJ2-2,few,13,TRBV14,-
CAWSVPGWTGELFF,TGTGCCTGGAGTGTTCCCGGTTGGACCGGGGAGCTGTTTTTT,TRBJ2-2,-,14,TRBV30,-
CASSLLGGRITEQFF,TGTGCCAGCAGCCTACTGGGCGGGAGAATTACTGAGCAGTTCTTC,TRBJ2-1,-,15,TRBV27,TRBD2
CASSDPGTSGNTGELFF,TGCGCCAGCAGTGACCCCGGGACTAGCGGGAACACCGGGGAGCTGTTTTTT,TRBJ2-2,-,17,TRBV10-1,TRBD2
CASSPPGTSNNEQFF,TGTGCCAGCAGTCCCCCCGGGACTAGCAACAATGAGCAGTTCTTC,TRBJ2-1,-,15,TRBV28,TRBD2
CASSLTDIYNEQFF,TGTGCCAGCAGCTTAACCGATATATACAATGAGCAGTTCTTC,TRBJ2-1,once,14,TRBV6-5,-
CASSYTTGTGVDGYTF,TGTGCCAGCAGTTACACAACCGGGACAGGCGTGGATGGCTACACCTTC,TRBJ1-2,-,16,TRBV6-6,TRBD1
CASSQGGGVSPTNEKLFF,TGCGCCAGCAGCCAAGGGGGGGGCGTCAGTCCCACTAATGAAAAACTGTTTTTT,TRBJ1-4,-,18,TRBV4-1,-
CSVEEREGEKLFF,TGCAGCGTTGAAGAAAGGGAGGGAGAAAAACTGTTTTTT,TRBJ1-4,-,13,TRBV29-1,-
CASSLSPWRNNTEAFF,TGTGCCAGCAGTTTATCACCCTGGCGTAACAACACTGAAGCTTTCTTT,TRBJ1-1,-,16,TRBV28,-
CASSVPRDRFYEQYF,TGCGCCAGCAGCGTACCCCGGGACAGATTCTACGAGCAGTACTTC,TRBJ2-7,-,15,TRBV5-1,TRBD1
CASSEGQGFQPQHF,TGCGCCAGCAGTGAGGGACAGGGGTTTCAGCCCCAGCATTTT,TRBJ1-5,few,14,TRBV10-2,TRBD1
CASRGKGHNSPLHF,TGTGCCAGCAGAGGGAAGGGACATAATTCACCCCTCCACTTT,TRBJ1-6,once,14,TRBV7-9,-
CATSRAQGDGYTF,TGTGCCACCAGCAGAGCTCAGGGGGATGGCTACACCTTC,TRBJ1-2,-,13,TRBV15,TRBD1
CASSRGTQGVNEQFF,TGTGCCAGCAGTCGAGGGACCCAAGGCGTCAATGAGCAGTTCTTC,TRBJ2-1,-,15,TRBV27,-
CASSYTSGSSTQYF,TGTGCCAGCAGTTACACTAGCGGGAGTTCTACGCAGTATTTT,TRBJ2-3,-,14,TRBV6-5,TRBD2
CASSRQGAYEQYF,TGTGCCAGCAGCCGACAGGGGGCCTACGAGCAGTACTTC,TRBJ2-7,-,13,TRBV14,TRBD1
CASSLAGAGNTIYF,TGTGCCAGCAGTTTAGCAGGGGCTGGAAACACCATATATTTT,TRBJ1-3,-,14,TRBV27,-
CASSEWGNQPQHF,TGTGCCAGCAGTGAGTGGGGCAATCAGCCCCAGCATTTT,TRBJ1-5,-,13,TRBV25-1,-
CAAGQVSYNSPLHF,TGTGCTGCCGGGCAGGTCTCCTATAATTCACCCCTCCACTTT,TRBJ1-6,few,14,TRBV6-6,-
CASSSQTQPITDTQYF,TGTGCCAGCAGCTCCCAGACCCAGCCAATCACAGATACGCAGTATTTT,TRBJ2-3,-,16,TRBV13,-
CASSLGRDSPLHF,TGTGCCAGCAGCTTGGGCAGGGATTCACCCCTCCACTTT,TRBJ1-6,-,13,TRBV5-6,-
CASSNRRSNYGYTF,TGTGCCAGCAGTAACCGACGATCTAACTATGGCTACACCTTC,TRBJ1-2,-,14,TRBV6-5,-
CASNVGASNQPQHF,TGTGCCAGCAACGTTGGGGCTAGCAATCAGCCCCAGCATTTT,TRBJ1-5,-,14,TRBV6-6,-
CATLRTSGPGNEQFF,TGTGCCACACTAAGGACTAGCGGTCCTGGGAATGAGCAGTTCTTC,TRBJ2-1,-,15,TRBV10-3,TRBD2
CASSDLTANNQPQHF,TGTGCCAGCAGTGATCTGACAGCTAACAATCAGCCCCAGCATTTT,TRBJ1-5,-,15,TRBV6-1,-